Sequencing of this T cell receptor (beta chain) was carried out in a study of blood T cell repertoires in COVID-19. The overall study: Sources were T cells, B-cell-depleted T cells, or PBMCs; the material itself was cDNA or gDNA.

TCRdb's copy holds only in-frame clones and misses some; the assay was immunoSEQ multiplex PCR. The data contain 200,000 to 250,000 clones, around 88% of them singletons. The CDR3 contains 15 residues. Between the trimmed V and J ends, which lost 4 bases and 3 bases, there was a span of 14 bases. The germline V gene has CDR1 MNHEY and CDR2 SVGEGT. The TCR was taken from a young man with active or convalescent COVID-19. V gene TRBV6-2 or TRBV6-3 combines with J gene TRBJ2-3; tentatively, D is TRBD2 (6 bases). The specimen sequenced was peripheral blood. In DNA form, the CDR3 reads TGTGCCAGCAGTTCTCCGGCGGGGTGGACAGATACGCAGTATTTT. Its translation: CASSSPAGWTDTQYF.